Listed here is a single T cell receptor (beta chain). For the second PCR, which ran for about 7 to 11 cycles, a sample-barcoded 5' primer and a J-beta primer mix were used. TCRdb ran MiXCR on the 5' RACE reads and lists one entry per CDR3 protein. Of 550,000 to 700,000 distinct CDR3 sequences listed, roughly 29% are singletons. V was pared by 3 bases and J by 10 bases, with 12 bases between. Germline CDR1 is SGHTA and CDR2 is FQGNSA. The CDR3 runs 13 residues. This entry belongs to a study of blood T cells in healthy people across ages. The receptor was derived from a woman in her seventies in good health. Sequenced input: blood. The V call is TRBV7-2, the J call TRBJ1-4; D is ambiguous. Written as DNA, the CDR3 is TGTGCCAGCAGCTTCACGGCCGCCGGAAAACTGTTTTTT. As protein: CASSFTAAGKLFF.